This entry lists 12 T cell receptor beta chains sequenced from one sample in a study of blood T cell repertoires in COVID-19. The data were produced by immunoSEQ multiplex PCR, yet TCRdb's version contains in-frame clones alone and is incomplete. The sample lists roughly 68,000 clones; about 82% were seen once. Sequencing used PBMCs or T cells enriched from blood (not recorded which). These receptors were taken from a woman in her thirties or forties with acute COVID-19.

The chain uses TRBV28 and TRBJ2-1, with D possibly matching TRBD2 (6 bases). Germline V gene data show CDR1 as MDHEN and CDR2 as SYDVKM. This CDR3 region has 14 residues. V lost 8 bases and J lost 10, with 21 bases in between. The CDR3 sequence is CASRAGGARPEQFF. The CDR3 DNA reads TGTGCCAGCCGAGCGGGCGGTGCAAGACCCGAGCAGTTCTTC.

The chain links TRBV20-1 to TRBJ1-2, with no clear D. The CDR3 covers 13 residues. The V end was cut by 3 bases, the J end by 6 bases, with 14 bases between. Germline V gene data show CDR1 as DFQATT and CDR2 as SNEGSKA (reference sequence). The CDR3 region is CSASSSRWDGYTF. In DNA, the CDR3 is TGCAGTGCTAGTTCGTCCAGGTGGGATGGCTACACCTTC.

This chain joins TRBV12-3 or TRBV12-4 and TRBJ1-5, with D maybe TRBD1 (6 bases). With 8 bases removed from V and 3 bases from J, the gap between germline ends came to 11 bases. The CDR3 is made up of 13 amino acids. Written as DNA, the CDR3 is TGTGCCAGCCTCAGGGGCCCCAATCAGCCCCAGCATTTT. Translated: CASLRGPNQPQHF.

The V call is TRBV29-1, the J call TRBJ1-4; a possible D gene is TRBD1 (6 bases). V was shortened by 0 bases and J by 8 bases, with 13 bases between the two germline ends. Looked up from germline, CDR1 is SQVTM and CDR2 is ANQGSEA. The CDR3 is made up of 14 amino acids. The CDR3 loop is CSVEEGQGPEKLFF. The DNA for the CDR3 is TGCAGCGTTGAAGAGGGTCAGGGGCCGGAAAAACTGTTTTTT.

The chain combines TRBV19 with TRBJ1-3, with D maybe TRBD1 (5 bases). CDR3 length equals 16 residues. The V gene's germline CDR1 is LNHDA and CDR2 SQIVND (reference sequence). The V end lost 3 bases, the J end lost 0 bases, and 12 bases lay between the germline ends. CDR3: CASSMIPGGSGNTIYF. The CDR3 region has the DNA TGTGCCAGTAGTATGATTCCCGGGGGCTCTGGAAACACCATATATTTT.

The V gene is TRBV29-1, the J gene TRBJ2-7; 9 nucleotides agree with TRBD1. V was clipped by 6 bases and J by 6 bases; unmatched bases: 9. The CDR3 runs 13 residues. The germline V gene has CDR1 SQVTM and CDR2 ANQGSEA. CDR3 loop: CSVFTGTGSEQYF. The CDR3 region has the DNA TGCAGCGTCTTCACCGGGACAGGGTCCGAGCAGTACTTC.

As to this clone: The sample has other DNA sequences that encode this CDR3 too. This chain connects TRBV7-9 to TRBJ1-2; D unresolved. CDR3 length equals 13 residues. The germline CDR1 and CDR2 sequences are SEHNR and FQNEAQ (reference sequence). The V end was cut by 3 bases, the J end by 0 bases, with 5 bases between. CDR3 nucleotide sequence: TGTGCCAGCAGCTTTTACTCTAACTATGGCTACACCTTC. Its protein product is CASSFYSNYGYTF.

The CDR3 here is CASSAGTGGDAQNIQYF. The CDR3 coding sequence is TGCGCCAGCAGCGCCGGGACAGGGGGCGATGCCCAAAACATTCAGTACTTC. The chain joins TRBV5-1 to TRBJ2-4, with TRBD1 matching 12 bases. Germline V lookup: CDR1 SGHRS, CDR2 YFSETQ. The CDR3 has 17 amino acids. After removal of 4 bases from V and 5 bases from J, the junction contained 10 bases not matched to a gene.

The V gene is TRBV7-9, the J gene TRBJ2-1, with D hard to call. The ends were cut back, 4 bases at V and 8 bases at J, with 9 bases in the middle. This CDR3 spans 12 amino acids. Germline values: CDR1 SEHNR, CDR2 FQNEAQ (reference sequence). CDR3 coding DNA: TGTGCCAGCAGCTCGACTTGGGATGAGCAGTTCTTC. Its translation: CASSSTWDEQFF. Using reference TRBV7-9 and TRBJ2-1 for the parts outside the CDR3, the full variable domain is DTGVSQNPRHKITKRGQNVTFRCDPISEHNRLYWYRQTLGQGPEFLTYFQNEAQLEKSRLLSDRFSAERPKGSFSTLEIQRTEQGDSAMYLCASSSTWDEQFFGPGTRLTVL.

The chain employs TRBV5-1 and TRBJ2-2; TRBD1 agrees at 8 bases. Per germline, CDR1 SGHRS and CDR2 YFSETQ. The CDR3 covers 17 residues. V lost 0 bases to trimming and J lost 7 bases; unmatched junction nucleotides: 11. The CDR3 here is CASSLGQGQDLGGELFF. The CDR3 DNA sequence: TGCGCCAGCAGCTTGGGACAGGGACAGGACCTCGGCGGGGAGCTGTTTTTT.

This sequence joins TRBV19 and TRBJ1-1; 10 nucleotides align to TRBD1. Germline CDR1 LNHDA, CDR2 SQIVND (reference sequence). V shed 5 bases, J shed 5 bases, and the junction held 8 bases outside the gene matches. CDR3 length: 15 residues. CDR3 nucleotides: TGTGCCAGTAGTCCCACGGACAGGGGGAGAACTGAAGCTTTCTTT. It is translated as CASSPTDRGRTEAFF.

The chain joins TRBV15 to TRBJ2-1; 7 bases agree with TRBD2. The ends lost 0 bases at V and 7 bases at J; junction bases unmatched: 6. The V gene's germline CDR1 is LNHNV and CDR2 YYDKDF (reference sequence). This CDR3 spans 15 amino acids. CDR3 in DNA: TGTGCCACCAGCAGAGATCTGGCTAGCGGAAATGAGCAGTTCTTC. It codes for CATSRDLASGNEQFF.